These 31 T cell receptor beta chains originate from one sample sequenced in a study of blood T cell repertoires in COVID-19. The table came from immunoSEQ multiplex PCR; TCRdb's copy has only in-frame clones and leaves some out. This sample has 150,000 to 200,000 clones, with 86% found just once. The specimen was peripheral blood. The origin of the receptors is a woman in her 70s with acute or convalescent COVID-19.

V is TRBV6-5 and J is TRBJ2-3; maybe TRBD2 (6 bases). V was clipped by 7 bases and J by 3 bases, with 14 bases between them. CDR3 length equals 14 residues. The germline V gene encodes CDR1 MNHEY and CDR2 SVGAGI. DNA of the CDR3: TGTGCCAGCACCTGGGGCCGGGGGACAGATACGCAGTATTTT. This sequence encodes CASTWGRGTDTQYF.

This clone was observed a single time. The chain uses TRBV9 and TRBJ1-6, with D perhaps matching TRBD1 (6 bases). The length of the CDR3 is 15 residues. The germline V gene encodes CDR1 SGDLS and CDR2 YYNGEE. Trimming shortened V by 0 bases and J by 7 bases, and 11 bases separated the two germline ends. CDR3 DNA: TGTGCCAGCAGCGTAGCCCCTACAGGGAATTCACCCCTCCACTTT. Its protein is CASSVAPTGNSPLHF.

The chain joins TRBV9 to TRBJ1-2; 10 bases are shared with TRBD1. There are 14 residues in the CDR3. The V gene's germline CDR1 is SGDLS and CDR2 YYNGEE. J gave up 5 bases and V 4 bases, and 5 bases lay outside the gene matches. In DNA form, the CDR3 reads TGTGCCAGCAGCCTCATGGGACAGGGGTATGGCTACACCTTC. This codes for CASSLMGQGYGYTF. The entire variable domain, with the rest obtained from reference TRBV9 and TRBJ1-2, is as follows: DSGVTQTPKHLITATGQRVTLRCSPRSGDLSVYWYQQSLDQGLQFLIQYYNGEERAKGNILERFSAQQFPDLHSELNLSSLELGDSALYFCASSLMGQGYGYTFGSGTRLTVV.

The gene calls are TRBV30 and TRBJ2-3, with D possibly TRBD1 on 6 matching bases. Germline-derived CDR1 and CDR2 are GTSNPN and SVGIG (reference sequence). V lost 0 bases, J lost 2 bases, and 12 bases lay in between. The CDR3 loop spans 15 amino acids. CDR3 residues: CAWSVMGADTDTQYF. The CDR3 nucleotides are TGTGCCTGGAGTGTAATGGGGGCGGACACAGATACGCAGTATTTT.

The J gene is TRBJ2-3, the V gene TRBV7-2; a weak D match, TRBD1 (5 bases). Trimming removed 1 base from V and 5 bases from J, with 13 bases in between. CDR1 SGHTA and CDR2 FQGNSA come from the germline V gene. The CDR3 consists of 15 residues. CDR3 in amino acids: CASSLEMSGQDTQYF. As DNA, the CDR3 is TGTGCCAGCAGCTTAGAGATGTCAGGGCAAGATACGCAGTATTTT.

This clone has only a few counts. This chain links TRBV4-3 with TRBJ1-1, with a weak D call TRBD1 (6 bases). Trimming removed 0 bases at V and 9 bases at J, with 17 bases between. This CDR3 comprises 15 residues. From germline, CDR1 is LGHNA and CDR2 YSLEER. CDR3 nucleotides: TGCGCCAGCAGCCAAGATTCCCGAACAGGGTCACAAGCTTTCTTT. Amino acid sequence: CASSQDSRTGSQAFF.

The rearrangement uses TRBV7-9 and TRBJ1-5, with D possibly being TRBD1 (5 bases). Per germline, CDR1 SEHNR and CDR2 FQNEAQ (reference sequence). V was trimmed by 4 bases and J by 0 bases, leaving 13 bases between them. The CDR3 has 16 amino acids. CDR3 coding DNA: TGTGCCAGCAGCTCGTTTATGGGGGGTAGCAATCAGCCCCAGCATTTT. It codes for CASSSFMGGSNQPQHF.

The chain employs TRBV7-9 and TRBJ2-1; maybe TRBD1 (6 bases). V was clipped by 3 bases and J by 7 bases, with 10 bases between them. The CDR3 has 13 amino acids. Germline V gene sequence: CDR1 SEHNR, CDR2 FQNEAQ (reference sequence). The CDR3 DNA reads as TGTGCCAGCAGCTTTCAGGGGACGAATGAGCAGTTCTTC. As protein: CASSFQGTNEQFF.

This clone has only a few counts. The J gene is TRBJ1-5, the V gene TRBV6-5; 7 nucleotides align to TRBD1. The germline gives CDR1 MNHEY, CDR2 SVGAGI. CDR3 length: 15 amino acids. The trim removed 6 bases at V and 3 bases at J, leaving 8 bases unmatched. Here the CDR3 DNA reads TGTGCCAGCAGGGAGGACAGGACCCCCAATCAGCCCCAGCATTTT. It encodes CASREDRTPNQPQHF.

The chain carries TRBV10-3 and TRBJ1-1; D not resolved. The CDR3 has 12 amino acids. V dropped 3 bases and J dropped 6 bases, with 8 bases sitting between them. Per the germline V gene, CDR1 is ENHRY and CDR2 is SYGVKD. CDR3: CAISDGAPEAFF. DNA of the CDR3: TGTGCCATCAGTGATGGAGCTCCTGAAGCTTTCTTT.

V and J are TRBV4-2 and TRBJ1-5, with 7 bases aligning to TRBD1. The germline V gene encodes CDR1 LGHNA and CDR2 YNFKEQ. The CDR3 runs 15 residues. After removal of 4 bases from V and 4 bases from J, the junction contained 7 bases not matched to a gene. The CDR3 sequence: CASSRSGTDNQPQHF. DNA of the CDR3: TGTGCCAGCAGCCGTTCCGGGACAGATAATCAGCCCCAGCATTTT.

This clone was observed once. The V and J genes are TRBV15 and TRBJ1-5, with D perhaps matching TRBD1 (5 bases). Germline V gene lookup returns CDR1 LNHNV and CDR2 YYDKDF (reference sequence). The CDR3 is 15 residues long. V lost 2 bases, J lost 7 bases, and 15 bases lay in between. The CDR3 loop reads CATSRNGEGRQPQHF. The CDR3 bases are TGTGCCACCAGCAGAAACGGGGAGGGGCGGCAGCCCCAGCATTTT.

This clone was seen once. The rearrangement joins TRBV30 to TRBJ1-5, with a possible D match to TRBD1 (6 bases). The CDR3 is 13 residues long. CDR1 GTSNPN and CDR2 SVGIG come from the germline V gene (reference sequence). Deletions cut 2 bases from V and 5 bases from J, with 10 bases between. CDR3 in DNA: TGTGCCTGGAGTTTACAGGGAGATCAGCCCCAGCATTTT. Amino acid sequence: CAWSLQGDQPQHF.

The CDR3 spells CASSSRPSGRVRETQYF. CDR3 sequence (DNA): TGTGCCAGCAGTTCACGACCTAGCGGGAGGGTCCGGGAGACCCAGTACTTC. This rearrangement joins TRBV28 to TRBJ2-5, with TRBD2 matching 12 bases. Germline lookup yields CDR1 MDHEN and CDR2 SYDVKM. V gave up 4 bases and J gave up 5 bases; unmatched junction bases: 11. This CDR3 is 17 amino acids long.

The rearrangement joins TRBV5-1 to TRBJ2-1; 7 bases match TRBD2. Germline values: CDR1 SGHRS, CDR2 YFSETQ. V was pared by 4 bases and J by 6 bases, with 4 bases of the junction left unmatched. This CDR3 region has 13 residues. The CDR3 coding sequence is TGCGCCAGCAGCGTAACTAGCGTCAATGAGCAGTTCTTC. Translation gives CASSVTSVNEQFF.

The chain links TRBV5-8 to TRBJ2-3, with D tentatively TRBD1 (6 bases). The germline gives CDR1 SGHTS, CDR2 YDEGEE. CDR3 length: 15 residues. V was trimmed by 6 bases and J by 2 bases, leaving 16 bases between them. In DNA, the CDR3 is TGTGCCAGCAACCCCTGGGACACAAACACAGATACGCAGTATTTT. Its translation is CASNPWDTNTDTQYF.

The rearrangement links TRBV6-2 or TRBV6-3 to TRBJ2-2; no clear D. Germline V gene lookup returns CDR1 MNHEY and CDR2 SVGEGT. Trimming removed 0 bases at V and 5 bases at J, with 7 bases between. CDR3 size: 14 residues. The DNA of the CDR3 is TGTGCCAGCAGTTACTCGTCCCGGACCGGGGAGCTGTTTTTT. Translation gives CASSYSSRTGELFF.

The chain combines TRBV29-1 with TRBJ2-1, with unresolved D. The germline gives CDR1 SQVTM, CDR2 ANQGSEA. The germline V and J ends were trimmed by 3 bases and 0 bases, with 6 bases remaining between them. The CDR3 totals 13 residues. CDR3 bases: TGCAGCGTTGACGACTCCTCCTACAATGAGCAGTTCTTC. The encoded protein is CSVDDSSYNEQFF.

The rearrangement joins TRBV6-6 to TRBJ2-5; D ambiguous. Trimming shortened V by 3 bases and J by 2 bases, and 10 bases separated the two germline ends. Germline lookup yields CDR1 MNHNY and CDR2 SVGAGI (reference sequence). The length of the CDR3 is 14 residues. The CDR3 nucleotides read TGTGCCAGCAGTTATCCCCCCAGGCAAGAGACCCAGTACTTC. Encoded protein: CASSYPPRQETQYF.

This rearrangement joins TRBV6-1 to TRBJ1-5, with D maybe TRBD1 (6 bases). The CDR3 consists of 13 residues. Germline V gene sequence: CDR1 MNHNS, CDR2 SASEGT. With 3 bases removed from V and 7 bases from J, the gap between germline ends came to 10 bases. The chain's CDR3 is CASSDQGSQPQHF. CDR3 in DNA: TGTGCCAGCAGTGACCAGGGGTCACAGCCCCAGCATTTT.

This clone was seen a single time. V and J are TRBV4-3 and TRBJ1-3; 8 bases agree with TRBD1. CDR1 and CDR2 from the germline V gene are LGHNA and YSLEER. The J segment lost 0 bases and the V segment lost 0 bases, leaving 4 bases of the junction unmatched. CDR3 length equals 17 residues. The CDR3 bases are TGCGCCAGCAGCCAAGAGACAGGGGATAGCTCTGGAAACACCATATATTTT. Residues: CASSQETGDSSGNTIYF.

The chain employs TRBV4-3 and TRBJ1-2, with 10 bases fitting TRBD1. The CDR3 length is 17 residues. After removal of 1 base from V and 4 bases from J, the junction contained 9 bases not matched to a gene. Germline V gives CDR1 LGHNA, CDR2 YSLEER. CDR3 bases: TGCGCCAGCAGCCAAGTATTGACAGGGGGCGCCGCCTATGGCTACACCTTC. This gives the protein CASSQVLTGGAAYGYTF.

The sample holds one count of this clone. The CDR3 reads CASSQSHRGTGELFF. The DNA for the CDR3 is TGCGCCAGCAGTCAATCTCACAGGGGCACCGGGGAGCTGTTTTTT. V is TRBV5-1 and J is TRBJ2-2; 7 nucleotides agree with TRBD1. Germline assignment: CDR1 SGHRS and CDR2 YFSETQ. Germline trimming cut 5 bases from V and 4 bases from J; bases unmatched to any gene: 8. The CDR3 extends over 15 amino acids.

This clone came up a few times. The V gene is TRBV27, the J gene TRBJ1-1; the D gene is possibly TRBD1 (5 bases). V was cut by 5 bases and J by 0 bases, with 10 bases left in between. The CDR3 runs to 14 residues. Germline V gives CDR1 MNHEY, CDR2 SMNVEV (reference sequence). The CDR3, as DNA: TGTGCCAGCAGTGGGGCGGAATTGAACACTGAAGCTTTCTTT. It specifies CASSGAELNTEAFF.

This chain connects TRBV6-1 to TRBJ2-5; D uncertain. The germline CDR1 and CDR2 sequences are MNHNS and SASEGT. The CDR3 runs to 13 residues. The V end lost 2 bases, the J end lost 4 bases, and 8 bases lay between the germline ends. The DNA of the CDR3 is TGTGCCAGCAGTGAATTGTGGGCAGAGACCCAGTACTTC. As protein: CASSELWAETQYF.

The chain's CDR3 is CASSLNLQLGYEQYF. The CDR3 bases are TGTGCCAGCAGCTTAAATCTGCAACTTGGCTACGAGCAGTACTTC. The chain couples TRBV7-2 to TRBJ2-7; D not certain. There are 15 residues in the CDR3. Deletions cut 2 bases from V and 3 bases from J, with 14 bases between. CDR1 and CDR2 from the germline V gene are SGHTA and FQGNSA.

The chain links TRBV6-5 to TRBJ2-7, with D possibly TRBD1 on 5 matching bases. CDR1 MNHEY and CDR2 SVGAGI come from the germline V gene. Between the trimmed V and J ends, which lost 8 bases and 6 bases, there was a span of 20 bases. This CDR3 contains 14 residues. The chain's CDR3 is CASGKSGLVPEQYF. The CDR3 DNA is TGTGCCAGCGGGAAGTCAGGGCTGGTCCCCGAGCAGTACTTC.

This clone was found once. DNA of the CDR3: TGTGCCAGCAGTTTTAGAGGGGGTTCGACCCTCCACTTT. It codes for CASSFRGGSTLHF. This rearrangement joins TRBV28 to TRBJ1-6, with D possibly TRBD1 on 6 matching bases. This CDR3 region has 13 residues. V was pared by 3 bases and J by 14 bases, with 14 bases between. Germline-derived CDR1 and CDR2 are MDHEN and SYDVKM.

The chain joins TRBV6-5 to TRBJ2-1, with TRBD1 matching over 8 bases. The V gene's germline CDR1 is MNHEY and CDR2 SVGAGI. The CDR3 covers 15 residues. V lost 6 bases and J lost 4; bases outside the gene matches: 8. DNA of the CDR3: TGTGCCAGCAGGAGCCGGGACAGGCCATACAATGAGCAGTTCTTC. Residues: CASRSRDRPYNEQFF.

This clone has more than one count but fewer than ten. The V call is TRBV11-2, the J call TRBJ1-5, with D uncertain. The germline V gene has CDR1 SGHAT and CDR2 FQNNGV. The CDR3 is made up of 13 amino acids. V was clipped by 6 bases and J by 3 bases, with 9 bases between them. Written as DNA, the CDR3 is TGTGCCAGCAGTCCCAACATCAATCAGCCCCAGCATTTT. Translating gives CASSPNINQPQHF.

A note on this clone: A junction boundary mismatches the germline segment, possibly from a read error. This chain uses TRBV6-1 with TRBJ1-5, with D uncertain. CDR1 is MNHNS and CDR2 is SASEGT in the germline V gene. This CDR3 is 12 amino acids long. CDR3 sequence: CASTEPERPPHF. The CDR3 coding sequence is TGTGCCAGCACGGAGCCGGAGAGGCCCCCGCATTTT.